Below, 6 T cell receptor beta chains from the same sample are listed, as sequenced in a study of blood T cell repertoires in COVID-19. The method was immunoSEQ multiplex PCR; TCRdb's version includes in-frame clones alone and lacks a portion of them. Of fewer than 250,000 clones listed, more than 80% are singletons. The sequenced material came from PBMCs or T cells enriched from blood (not recorded which). The receptors shown here come from a man aged 55 to 70 who had recovered from COVID-19.

The J gene is TRBJ2-5, the V gene TRBV12-3 or TRBV12-4; TRBD2 is a possible D gene (6 bases). The CDR3 runs to 13 residues. Trimming pared 5 bases from V and 2 bases from J, leaving 9 bases between. CDR3 in DNA: TGTGCCAGCAGTCCGGGACTGCAAGAGACCCAGTACTTC. Translation gives CASSPGLQETQYF.

J is TRBJ1-6 and V is TRBV5-1; D remains ambiguous. Looked up from germline, CDR1 is SGHRS and CDR2 is YFSETQ. Deletions cut 0 bases from V and 8 bases from J, with 12 bases between. The CDR3 runs to 15 residues. CDR3 nucleotides: TGCGCCAGCAGCTTGGGGTTGGCCCGTCATTCACCCCTCCACTTT. Protein product: CASSLGLARHSPLHF.

The chain combines TRBV7-2 with TRBJ2-7; D remains ambiguous. V lost 4 bases and J 2 bases, leaving 6 bases between the germline ends. The CDR3 runs 12 residues. CDR1 is SGHTA and CDR2 is FQGNSA in the germline V gene. The CDR3: CASSSTTYEQYF. CDR3 DNA: TGTGCCAGCAGCTCAACAACCTACGAGCAGTACTTC.

DNA for the CDR3: TGTGCCAGCAGCTTAGACAGGGGGACAAGTTCGTACGAGCAGTACTTC. This sequence encodes CASSLDRGTSSYEQYF. This rearrangement joins TRBV7-8 to TRBJ2-7, with TRBD1 identical over 8 bases. Trimming removed 1 base from V and 4 bases from J; junction bases left unmatched: 9. The CDR3 has 16 residues. CDR1 is SGHVS and CDR2 is FQNEAQ in the germline V gene.

The genes are TRBV29-1 and TRBJ2-7, with a possible D match to TRBD2 (5 bases). The germline V gene has CDR1 SQVTM and CDR2 ANQGSEA. Trimming removed 1 base from V and 0 bases from J, with 10 bases in between. This CDR3 has 14 amino acids. The CDR3 protein is CSVEVSGSSYEQYF. The CDR3 DNA follows: TGCAGCGTTGAAGTTTCGGGGAGCTCCTACGAGCAGTACTTC.

The chain links TRBV6-5 to TRBJ2-7; no definite D call. Germline CDR1 reads MNHEY; CDR2 reads SVGAGI. The CDR3 spans 14 residues. V lost 6 bases and J 3 bases, leaving 15 bases between the germline ends. The CDR3 reads CASSRSQPNYEQYF. Written as DNA, the CDR3 is TGTGCCAGCAGCCGGTCGCAACCCAACTACGAGCAGTACTTC.